The entry below gives a single T cell receptor (beta chain) sequence along with its context. There are a few counts of this clone. Its antigen has not been determined. No base quality information exists; no much larger clone differs at one position. Donors were healthy HIV-negative adults with no recently reported acute infections or vaccinations. Only Caucasian adults living in Nashville, Tennessee, USA were represented among the donors. For unsorted samples, about 87 million PBMCs were counted, and genomic DNA was extracted using the QIAamp DNA Blood Mini kit. Blood was collected by leukapheresis, and PBMCs were isolated by Ficoll-Histopaque density gradient centrifugation and then cryopreserved in liquid nitrogen vapor phase. This specimen belongs to a study of shared clonotypes between healthy human individuals (dated by TCRdb to the early 2020s). In the study overall: A couple of women and a few men aged 18 to 49 years were included in the cohort. To estimate repertoire size and how much clonotype sharing occurs between individuals, the study deeply sequenced the blood TCR repertoires of several healthy adults. To increase sequencing depth and limit assay-specific biases, different laboratories used diverse techniques to prepare libraries and sequence TCR repertoires. Per donor, leukapheresis produced somewhere between about 0.9 and 9.5 billion PBMCs.

Using the deep immunoSEQ assay, multiplex PCR amplified TCR CDR3 regions from genomic DNA. Genomic DNA extracted from each cell subset was distributed evenly over all wells of several immunoSEQ 96-well plates, and each plate served as one replicate. For unsorted PBMC, each replicate PCR was loaded with roughly 0.3 ug genomic DNA, equivalent to tens of thousands of T cell genomes. Ten immunoSEQ deep assay plates were used to sequence the unsorted PBMC genomic DNA. Purified libraries were measured with a Qubit 3.0 fluorometer, size-checked on a Bioanalyzer 2100, and measured again with the KAPA Library Quantification kit. Each immunoSEQ 96-well plate was sequenced on its own single-read 150-cycle Illumina NextSeq 550 flow cell. On the study's bioinformatics: The immunoSEQ output contained only junctional sequences without quality scores, so filtering could not match that applied to full-length reads. Sequences were annotated with PyIR, a Python wrapper for IgBLAST v1.9, using IMGT germline references to assign V/J genes and CDR3. Any read was removed if the V/J assignment was weak (E-value above 1e-6), the CDR3 was missing, or the read contained stop codons, out-of-frame junctions, or ambiguous translated residues. A V3J clonotype was defined by an identical inferred V gene, J gene, and CDR3 amino acid sequence. The percentage overlap between two repertoires was calculated by dividing the number of shared unique clonotypes by the size of the smaller repertoire. Repertoire richness was assessed with RTK rarefaction, the Chao1 estimator, and Recon v2.1 estimates of unobserved clonotypes. TCRdb stores this immuneACCESS table with in-frame sequences only. Part of the clones is absent; in the studies checked, under half of the shortfall reflects unresolved V genes, and no reason is known for the rest. V, J and clone size were drawn from that table, and D and trimming were deduced from the DNA. Present in this sample are about 490,000 clones, over 65% of which were seen just once. The ten largest account for about an eighth of the sample.

The investigation overall reported the following: The small number of donors limited the genetic and exposure-history diversity represented. Sampling was restricted to blood, and TCR repertoires in tissue are likely to differ from TCR repertoires in blood. Pairwise subsampling indicated that sequencing depth was expected to affect the degree of clonotype sharing among donors.

The germline V and J ends show losses of 5 bases and 5 bases respectively, and no gene match explains 11 bases of the junction. There are 16 amino acids in the CDR3, from cysteine to phenylalanine inclusive. This entry keeps only the CDR3 DNA: 48 bases, framed from base 1. CDR1 SEHNR and CDR2 FQNEAQ are derived from the germline V gene (reference sequence). Material: PBMCs. This chain is built from TRBV7-9 and TRBJ2-3; TRBD2 matches 9 bases in the middle. The TCR originated in a woman in her thirties or forties in good health. Some clones in this sample may be carry-over from other donors' samples. The bases read TGTGCCAGCAGCCCCTTGGGGGGACTAGCCCAAGATACGCAGTATTTT. Translated, this gives CASSPLGGLAQDTQYF. Here the CDR3 is joined to the reference TRBV7-9 and TRBJ2-3 genes, and the full variable domain is: DTGVSQNPRHKITKRGQNVTFRCDPISEHNRLYWYRQTLGQGPEFLTYFQNEAQLEKSRLLSDRFSAERPKGSFSTLEIQRTEQGDSAMYLCASSPLGGLAQDTQYFGPGTRLTVL.